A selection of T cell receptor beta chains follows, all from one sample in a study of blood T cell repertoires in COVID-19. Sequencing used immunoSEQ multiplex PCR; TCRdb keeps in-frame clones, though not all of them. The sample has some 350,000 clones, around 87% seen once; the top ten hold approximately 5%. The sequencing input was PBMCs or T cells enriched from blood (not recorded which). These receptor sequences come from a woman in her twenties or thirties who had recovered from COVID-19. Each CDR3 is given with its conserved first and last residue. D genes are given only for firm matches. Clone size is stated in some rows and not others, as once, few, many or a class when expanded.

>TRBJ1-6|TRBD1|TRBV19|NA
CASSHLPPQGPYNSPLHF
TGTGCCAGTAGCCACCTCCCTCCACAGGGGCCCTATAATTCACCCCTCCACTTT
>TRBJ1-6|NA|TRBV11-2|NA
CASSFYFNSPLHF
TGTGCCAGCAGCTTCTATTTTAATTCACCCCTCCACTTT
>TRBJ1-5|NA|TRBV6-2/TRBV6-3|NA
CASSYLSNQPQHF
TGTGCCAGCAGTTACCTGAGCAATCAGCCCCAGCATTTT
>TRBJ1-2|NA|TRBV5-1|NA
CASSLGGNYGYTF
TGCGCCAGCAGCTTAGGAGGAAACTATGGCTACACCTTC
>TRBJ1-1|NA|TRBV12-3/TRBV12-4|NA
CASSLGGPAFF
TGTGCCAGCAGTTTGGGCGGGCCAGCTTTCTTT
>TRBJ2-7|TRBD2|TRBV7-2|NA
CASSLRGTSGGPTYEQYF
TGTGCCAGCAGCTTACGGGGGACTAGCGGGGGGCCCACCTACGAGCAGTACTTC
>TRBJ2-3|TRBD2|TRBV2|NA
CASRPLAGDTDTQYF
TGTGCCAGCAGGCCCCTAGCGGGGGACACAGATACGCAGTATTTT
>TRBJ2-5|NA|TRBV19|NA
CASSEGGAETQYF
TGTGCCAGTAGTGAAGGGGGGGCGGAGACCCAGTACTTC
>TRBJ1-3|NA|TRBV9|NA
CASSVGHDYSGNTIYF
TGTGCCAGCAGCGTAGGCCACGACTACTCTGGAAACACCATATATTTT
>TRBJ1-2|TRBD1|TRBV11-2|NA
CASSLDRRLDGYTF
TGTGCCAGCAGCCTGGACAGGCGGCTCGATGGCTACACCTTC
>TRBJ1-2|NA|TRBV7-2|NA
CASSLSPPERGYTF
TGTGCCAGCAGCTTATCGCCCCCGGAGCGGGGCTACACCTTC
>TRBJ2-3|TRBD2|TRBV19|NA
CASRIAGNRPDTQYF
TGTGCCAGTAGGATAGCGGGGAATCGCCCAGATACGCAGTATTTT
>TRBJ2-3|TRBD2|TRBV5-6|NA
CASSSFSGGPQDTQYF
TGTGCCAGCAGCTCTTTTAGCGGGGGGCCCCAAGATACGCAGTATTTT
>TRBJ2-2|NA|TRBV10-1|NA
CASSDLNTGELFF
TGCGCCAGCAGTGATCTCAACACCGGGGAGCTGTTTTTT
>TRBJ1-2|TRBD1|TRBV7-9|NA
CASSLFGDRPPYNYGYTF
TGTGCCAGCAGCTTATTTGGGGACAGGCCTCCTTATAACTATGGCTACACCTTC
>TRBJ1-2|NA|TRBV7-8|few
CASSLGSDYTF
TGTGCCAGCAGCTTAGGCTCAGACTACACCTTC
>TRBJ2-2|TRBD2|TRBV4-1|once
CASSPTGTSGGRAGELFF
TGCGCCAGCAGCCCTACTGGGACTAGCGGGGGGCGGGCCGGGGAGCTGTTTTTT
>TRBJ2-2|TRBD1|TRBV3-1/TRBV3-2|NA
CASSHGTDHTGELFF
TGTGCCAGCAGCCACGGGACAGATCACACCGGGGAGCTGTTTTTT
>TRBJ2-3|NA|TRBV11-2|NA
CASSLVTDTQYF
TGTGCCAGCAGTCTAGTAACAGATACGCAGTATTTT
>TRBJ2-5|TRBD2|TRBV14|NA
CASSQSWSGAFGETQYF
TGTGCCAGCAGCCAAAGTTGGAGCGGGGCATTCGGAGAGACCCAGTACTTC
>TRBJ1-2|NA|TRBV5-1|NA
CASSLRSGREGGYTF
TGCGCCAGCAGCTTGAGGTCAGGGCGAGAAGGAGGCTACACCTTC
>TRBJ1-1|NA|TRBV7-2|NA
CASSTYGRGTEAFF
TGTGCCAGCAGCACCTACGGCAGGGGCACTGAAGCTTTCTTT
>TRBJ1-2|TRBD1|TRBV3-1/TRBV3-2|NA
CASPKAPKGAPYGYTF
TGTGCCAGCCCCAAAGCGCCAAAGGGGGCTCCCTATGGCTACACCTTC
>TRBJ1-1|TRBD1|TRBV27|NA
CASSRIQGEAFF
TGTGCCAGCAGCAGGATCCAGGGGGAGGCTTTCTTT
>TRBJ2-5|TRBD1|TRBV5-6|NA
CASSLLLTGGETQYF
TGTGCCAGCAGCCTACTGCTAACAGGGGGAGAGACCCAGTACTTC
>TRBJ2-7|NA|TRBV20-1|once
CSASGHSEQYF
TGCAGTGCTAGCGGTCACAGCGAGCAGTACTTC
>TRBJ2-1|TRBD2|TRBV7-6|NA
CASSLYGRGDNEQFF
TGTGCCAGCAGCTTATATGGGCGGGGGGACAATGAGCAGTTCTTC
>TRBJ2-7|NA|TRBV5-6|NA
CASSFGGPSYEQYF
TGTGCCAGCAGCTTCGGGGGACCCTCCTACGAGCAGTACTTC
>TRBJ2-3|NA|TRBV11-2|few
CASSPPGLDTQYF
TGTGCCAGCAGCCCCCCCGGGTTGGATACGCAGTATTTT
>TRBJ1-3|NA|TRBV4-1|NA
CASSQLLSPTRRGNTIYF
TGCGCCAGCAGCCAGCTCCTTTCCCCCACAAGGAGAGGAAACACCATATATTTT
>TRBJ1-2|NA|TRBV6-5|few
CASSYSSDSLDGYTF
TGTGCCAGCAGTTACTCCAGTGACAGCTTAGATGGCTACACCTTC
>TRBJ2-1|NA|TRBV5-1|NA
CASSLDARQWEQFF
TGCGCCAGCAGCTTGGATGCCAGACAATGGGAGCAGTTCTTC
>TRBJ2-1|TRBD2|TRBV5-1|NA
CASSSGVSGYRSSYNEQFF
TGCGCCAGCAGCTCCGGGGTTAGCGGGTATAGGAGCTCCTACAATGAGCAGTTCTTC
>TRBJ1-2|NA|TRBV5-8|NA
CASSPTVYGYTF
TGTGCCAGCAGCCCCACGGTCTATGGCTACACCTTC
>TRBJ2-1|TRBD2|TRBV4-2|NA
CASSQRAGENNEQFF
TGTGCCAGCAGCCAGAGAGCGGGGGAGAACAATGAGCAGTTCTTC